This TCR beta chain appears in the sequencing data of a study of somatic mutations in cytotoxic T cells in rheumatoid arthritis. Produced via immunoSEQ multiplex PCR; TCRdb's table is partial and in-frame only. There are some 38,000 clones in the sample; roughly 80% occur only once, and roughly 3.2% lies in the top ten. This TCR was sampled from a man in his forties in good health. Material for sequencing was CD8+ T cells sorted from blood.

The DNA for the CDR3 is TGTGCCAGCAGCGCAACTAGGGGACGGAGCAATCAGCCCCAGCATTTT. Its protein is CASSATRGRSNQPQHF. The rearrangement uses TRBV9 and TRBJ1-5; D might be TRBD1 (5 bases). V was clipped by 3 bases and J by 1 base, with 14 bases between them. Germline V gene sequence: CDR1 SGDLS, CDR2 YYNGEE. The CDR3 sequence is 16 residues long. The complete variable domain, with remaining parts taken from reference TRBV9 and TRBJ1-5, reads DSGVTQTPKHLITATGQRVTLRCSPRSGDLSVYWYQQSLDQGLQFLIQYYNGEERAKGNILERFSAQQFPDLHSELNLSSLELGDSALYFCASSATRGRSNQPQHFGDGTRLSIL.